This passage covers 27 T cell receptor beta chains from one sample sequenced in a study of Ad26.COV2.S vaccination and SARS-CoV-2 variants. The method was immunoSEQ multiplex PCR; TCRdb's version includes in-frame clones alone and lacks a portion of them. Of about 680,000 clones listed, roughly nine tenths are singletons. Treatment meaning: about 20 received Ad26.COV2.S at low or high dose, single or two shots; about 5 received placebo; per-sample allocation not given. Day 63 after the first injection of vaccine or placebo was the sampling time. Sequenced here: peripheral blood, sampled in a trial of Ad26.COV2.S vaccine versus placebo. These receptors were taken from a person between 18 and 65 years old who received the Ad26.COV2.S COVID-19 vaccine or a placebo.

The gene calls are TRBV19 and TRBJ1-4; TRBD1 might be the D (6 bases). This CDR3 spans 15 amino acids. Germline CDR1 LNHDA, CDR2 SQIVND (reference sequence). The germline V and J ends were trimmed by 5 bases and 7 bases, with 17 bases remaining between them. CDR3 DNA sequence: TGTGCCAGTAGTCGTTCGGGACAAATAGGTGAAAAACTGTTTTTT. Protein: CASSRSGQIGEKLFF.

This clone was found once. Different DNA sequences within this sample yield the same CDR3. The chain combines TRBV6-5 with TRBJ2-7; 11 nucleotides match TRBD1. The V gene end was trimmed by 0 bases and the J gene end by 2 bases; junction bases not matched to a gene: 3. The CDR3 runs to 16 residues. The germline CDR1 and CDR2 sequences are MNHEY and SVGAGI. CDR3 loop: CASSYSGQGAPYEQYF. CDR3 nucleotide sequence: TGTGCCAGCAGTTACTCAGGACAGGGGGCCCCCTACGAGCAGTACTTC.

The J gene is TRBJ2-7, the V gene TRBV25-1; TRBD1 might be the D (5 bases). This CDR3 has 14 amino acids. Germline loops: CDR1 MGHDK, CDR2 SYGVNS. With 1 base removed from V and 3 bases from J, the gap between germline ends came to 10 bases. The CDR3 sequence: CASSEWGSYYEQYF. CDR3 sequence (DNA): TGTGCCAGCAGTGAATGGGGCAGCTACTACGAGCAGTACTTC.

The chain has TRBV5-1 and TRBJ1-2, with TRBD1 as a possible D gene (5 bases). With 4 bases removed from V and 4 bases from J, the gap between germline ends came to 14 bases. Germline CDR1 SGHRS, CDR2 YFSETQ. The CDR3 covers 14 residues. In DNA, the CDR3 is TGCGCCAGCAGCCCTCCGTGGGGGACCTATGGCTACACCTTC. Its protein is CASSPPWGTYGYTF.

V usage is TRBV11-2 and J usage is TRBJ2-7; no clear D gene. Germline V gene data show CDR1 as SGHAT and CDR2 as FQNNGV. The germline V and J ends were trimmed by 4 bases and 5 bases, with 9 bases remaining between them. This CDR3 is 12 amino acids long. In DNA, the CDR3 is TGTGCCAGCAGCTACGAGCAGAACGAGCAGTACTTC. It yields the protein CASSYEQNEQYF.

The chain couples TRBV24-1 to TRBJ2-2; 8 bases agree with TRBD2. Germline CDR1 is KGHDR and CDR2 is SFDVKD. The CDR3 covers 14 residues. J lost 7 bases, V lost 3 bases, and 3 bases had no gene match. The CDR3 sequence: CATSDDLAGGELFF. CDR3 coding DNA: TGTGCCACCAGTGATGACCTAGCGGGCGGGGAGCTGTTTTTT.

The V and J genes are TRBV5-1 and TRBJ2-3; D is undetermined. This CDR3 region has 13 residues. Between the trimmed V and J ends, which lost 0 bases and 11 bases, there was a span of 13 bases. Germline-derived CDR1 and CDR2 are SGHRS and YFSETQ. CDR3 nucleotides: TGCGCCAGCAGCTTGGCTCTTGGGGATTTGCAGTATTTT. Translated: CASSLALGDLQYF.

As DNA, the CDR3 is TGCGCCAGCAGCGGGCAGGGGGCCGGCACCGGGGAGCTGTTTTTT. Protein sequence: CASSGQGAGTGELFF. The gene calls are TRBV5-1 and TRBJ2-2, with 8 bases fitting TRBD1. The CDR3 extends over 15 amino acids. Germline V gene sequence: CDR1 SGHRS, CDR2 YFSETQ. Trimming removed 4 bases from V and 4 bases from J; junction bases left unmatched: 6. Drawing the rest from reference TRBV5-1 and TRBJ2-2, the complete variable domain is KAGVTQTPRYLIKTRGQQVTLSCSPISGHRSVSWYQQTPGQGLQFLFEYFSETQRNKGNFPGRFSGRQFSNSRSEMNVSTLELGDSALYLCASSGQGAGTGELFFGEGSRLTVL.

This clone was detected only once. The chain uses TRBV30 and TRBJ1-5; TRBD1 might be the D (5 bases). Per the germline V gene, CDR1 is GTSNPN and CDR2 is SVGIG (reference sequence). This CDR3 contains 13 residues. V gave up 6 bases and J gave up 2 bases, with 11 bases separating them. The CDR3 here is CACTTGGNQPQHF. The DNA for the CDR3 is TGTGCCTGTACCACAGGTGGCAATCAGCCCCAGCATTTT.

The chain joins TRBV2 to TRBJ2-7; 12 bases fit TRBD2. Germline loops: CDR1 SNHLY, CDR2 FYNNEI. The V segment lost 3 bases and the J segment 7 bases; nucleotides outside the gene matches: 10. The CDR3 totals 16 residues. The CDR3 here is CASSDISLAGGEEQYF. The CDR3 region has the DNA TGTGCCAGCAGTGATATAAGCCTAGCGGGAGGGGAAGAGCAGTACTTC. Full variable domain (rest looked up from reference TRBV2 and TRBJ2-7): EPEVTQTPSHQVTQMGQEVILRCVPISNHLYFYWYRQILGQKVEFLVSFYNNEISEKSEIFDDQFSVERPDGSNFTLKIRSTKLEDSAMYFCASSDISLAGGEEQYFGPGTRLTVT.

This rearrangement joins TRBV19 to TRBJ2-1, with a tentative D call TRBD2 (7 bases). Trimming stripped 3 bases from V and 2 bases from J, with 11 bases between. The CDR3 has 15 residues. The germline CDR1 and CDR2 sequences are LNHDA and SQIVND (reference sequence). CDR3 amino acids: CASSMGGAAYNEQFF. The CDR3 DNA reads as TGTGCCAGTAGTATGGGGGGGGCTGCCTACAATGAGCAGTTCTTC.

This chain joins TRBV24-1 and TRBJ1-2; 7 bases are a match to TRBD1. Trimming removed 5 bases from V and 6 bases from J; junction bases left unmatched: 2. Germline V gene data show CDR1 as KGHDR and CDR2 as SFDVKD. The CDR3 runs to 12 residues. The CDR3 region is CATSVDRDGYTF. CDR3 DNA: TGTGCCACCAGTGTCGACAGGGATGGCTACACCTTC.

This chain joins TRBV6-5 and TRBJ2-7, with TRBD1 as a possible D gene (5 bases). V shed 2 bases and J shed 1 base, with 9 bases lying between them. Germline V gives CDR1 MNHEY, CDR2 SVGAGI. This CDR3 contains 14 residues. The CDR3 region has the DNA TGTGCCAGCAGTTACAATGGACAATCCTACGAGCAGTACTTC. Protein product: CASSYNGQSYEQYF.

The rearrangement joins TRBV7-2 to TRBJ2-7; D call uncertain. CDR1 is SGHTA and CDR2 is FQGNSA in the germline V gene. The CDR3 covers 12 residues. Trimming shortened V by 4 bases and J by 3 bases, and 7 bases separated the two germline ends. The CDR3 protein is CASSYSYYEQYF. The CDR3 bases are TGTGCCAGCAGCTATTCTTACTACGAGCAGTACTTC.

The chain links TRBV18 to TRBJ2-7; no clear D. The germline gives CDR1 KGHSH, CDR2 LQKENI. This CDR3 contains 13 residues. V was clipped by 2 bases and J by 2 bases, with 7 bases between them. The CDR3 nucleotides are TGTGCCAGCTCACCAAACAGCACCTACGAGCAGTACTTC. Its translation is CASSPNSTYEQYF.

This clone has at least ten counts. The V gene is TRBV30, the J gene TRBJ2-1; 13 bases line up with TRBD2. Trimming at V came to 2 bases and at J to 10 bases, leaving 8 bases not matched to a gene. The length of the CDR3 is 15 residues. Germline V gives CDR1 GTSNPN, CDR2 SVGIG (reference sequence). The CDR3 DNA sequence: TGTGCCTGGAGTTTGAGGACTAGCGGGGGTAGAGAGCAGTTCTTC. Its protein product is CAWSLRTSGGREQFF.

A note on this clone: Other DNA sequences within the sample encode an identical CDR3. This sequence joins TRBV10-3 and TRBJ1-1; D unclear. The germline gives CDR1 ENHRY, CDR2 SYGVKD. V lost 4 bases and J 2 bases, leaving 8 bases between the germline ends. The CDR3 consists of 13 residues. The CDR3 DNA reads TGTGCCATCAGTGTTGAAGGCAACACTGAAGCTTTCTTT. This translates into CAISVEGNTEAFF.

This chain uses TRBV20-1 with TRBJ1-4; TRBD1 is a possible D gene (5 bases). V was shortened by 3 bases and J by 8 bases, with 16 bases between the two germline ends. The CDR3 covers 14 residues. The germline V gene encodes CDR1 DFQATT and CDR2 SNEGSKA (reference sequence). The CDR3 coding sequence is TGCAGTGCTAGTGCCGGGGCCCCGAGGGAAAAACTGTTTTTT. The encoded protein is CSASAGAPREKLFF.

The chain has TRBV7-8 and TRBJ1-3, with 8 bases fitting TRBD1. Germline V gene lookup returns CDR1 SGHVS and CDR2 FQNEAQ. With V trimmed by 5 bases and J by 0 bases, 6 bases remained unmatched. This CDR3 region has 16 residues. The CDR3 region has the DNA TGTGCCAGCAGCCCGAGACAGGGGAGCTCTGGAAACACCATATATTTT. Amino acids: CASSPRQGSSGNTIYF.

The chain combines TRBV6-6 with TRBJ2-7, with 7 nucleotides matching TRBD1. The CDR3 has 12 amino acids. Germline values: CDR1 MNHNY, CDR2 SVGAGI (reference sequence). J was trimmed by 6 bases and V by 6 bases; bases with no gene match: 5. The CDR3 region is CASSPGTVEQYF. In DNA, the CDR3 is TGTGCCAGCAGCCCTGGGACAGTCGAGCAGTACTTC.

This clone was detected only once. The genes are TRBV10-3 and TRBJ2-3, with TRBD2 identical over 12 bases. Germline CDR1 reads ENHRY; CDR2 reads SYGVKD. The CDR3 has 18 amino acids. After removal of 1 base from V and 0 bases from J, the junction contained 5 bases not matched to a gene. CDR3 bases: TGTGCCATCAGTGAGTGGCTAGCGGGGGGGCCGAGCACAGATACGCAGTATTTT. Its translation is CAISEWLAGGPSTDTQYF.

The CDR3 sequence: CASGLGQERDTQYF. The DNA of the CDR3 is TGTGCTAGTGGCCTGGGACAGGAGCGAGATACGCAGTATTTT. This chain uses TRBV12-5 with TRBJ2-3; 8 bases agree with TRBD1. The CDR3 is made up of 14 amino acids. Germline lookup yields CDR1 LGHNT and CDR2 FRNRAP. The trim removed 6 bases at V and 5 bases at J, leaving 7 bases unmatched. The full variable domain, rest sourced from reference TRBV12-5 and TRBJ2-3, is DARVTQTPRHKVTEMGQEVTMRCQPILGHNTVFWYRQTMMQGLELLAYFRNRAPLDDSGMPKDRFSAEMPDATLATLKIQPSEPRDSAVYFCASGLGQERDTQYFGPGTRLTVL.

The V and J genes are TRBV20-1 and TRBJ1-1, with D unresolved. The ends were cut back, 3 bases at V and 4 bases at J, with 12 bases in the middle. This CDR3 region has 13 residues. Per the germline V gene, CDR1 is DFQATT and CDR2 is SNEGSKA (reference sequence). CDR3 amino acids: CSASEALGTEAFF. CDR3 DNA: TGCAGTGCTAGTGAGGCGCTGGGCACTGAAGCTTTCTTT.

The CDR3 loop reads CATSDFSGSGGTDTQYF. Written as DNA, the CDR3 is TGTGCCACCAGTGATTTCAGTGGGAGCGGGGGCACAGATACGCAGTATTTT. The chain is built from TRBV24-1 and TRBJ2-3; TRBD2 agrees at 7 bases. The CDR3 runs 17 residues. V dropped 1 base and J dropped 1; count of bases not matched to a gene: 7. Germline V gene data show CDR1 as KGHDR and CDR2 as SFDVKD.

The chain uses TRBV12-3 or TRBV12-4 and TRBJ2-3; D gene uncertain. The CDR3 has 13 amino acids. The V gene lost 3 bases and the J gene lost 6 bases, with 10 bases spanning the gap. The CDR3 sequence: CASSFGLSDTQYF. CDR3 bases: TGTGCCAGCAGTTTCGGGTTGTCGGATACGCAGTATTTT.

The genes are TRBV5-1 and TRBJ1-2; maybe TRBD1 (6 bases). Per the germline V gene, CDR1 is SGHRS and CDR2 is YFSETQ. V was shortened by 4 bases and J by 2 bases, with 15 bases between the two germline ends. The CDR3 has 15 amino acids. The CDR3 protein is CASSLRVGGNYGYTF. The DNA of the CDR3 is TGCGCCAGCAGCCTCAGGGTGGGGGGCAACTATGGCTACACCTTC.

This sequence joins TRBV18 and TRBJ1-2, with TRBD1 matching 10 bases. The germline gives CDR1 KGHSH, CDR2 LQKENI. CDR3 length equals 14 residues. V lost 3 bases, J lost 7 bases, and 5 bases stayed unmatched. The CDR3 nucleotides read TGTGCCAGCTCACCGGGACAGGGGCCTAGTGGCTACACCTTC. Translation: CASSPGQGPSGYTF.